What follows describes a single T cell receptor (beta chain). This clonotype was seen a handful of times. What antigen it recognizes has not been identified. Within one base of it there is no much larger clone, and no base qualities were kept. The TCR beta CDR3 regions were amplified from the RNA transcripts. The TCR CDR3 was subjected to a first round of RT-PCR using the HTBI primer set and the Qiagen OneStep RT-PCR kit. A second multiplex PCR round built the libraries, followed by size selection and purification. The libraries were sequenced on an Illumina HiSeq2000 using paired-end 100 bp reads. On the study's bioinformatics: SOAPnuke was used to process the raw data, removing reads that contained adapters or uncalled bases, had a mean Phred below 15, or lacked an exact match to the constant primer or identifier. COPE v1.2.5 was used to merge the high-quality paired reads, and each unique nucleotide sequence was defined as a clonotype. MiTCR v1.1 was used to align the clonotypes against IMGT TRBV, TRBD and TRBJ reference segments. Analysis was restricted to V-J combinations with a frequency above 0.0001, which covered roughly 99% of repertoires. The TCS score was defined as F50 (clonal expansion) divided by E x V (chaos), with BLOSUM62-based TCRdist calculated between CDR3 peptides within each V-J. Welch's t-statistics and random forest reduced roughly 500 V-J features to roughly 13, which were used in a naive Bayes classifier (R e1071). Thyroid-blood repertoire similarity was quantified with the Morisita-Horn index. TCRdb reanalyzed the raw reads on its own, using fastp at Q25 for trimming and MiXCR for clone calling, and kept in-frame beta chains. Identical CDR3 proteins give one entry, which carries the most common genes and DNA. What appears here as the V and J calls and clone size reflects TCRdb's work, not the paper's. Across this sample there are nearly 750,000 distinct CDR3 sequences, with 35% seen only once. Around 30% of the sample is in the top ten clones.

These data are taken from a study of T cells in Graves' hyperthyroidism and ophthalmopathy (dated by TCRdb to the late 2010s). Some background on the complete study: Peripheral blood was collected at initial diagnosis, before any treatment. TCR Vbeta CDR3 sequencing of 130 to 150 peripheral blood samples (under 45 ophthalmopathy, 75 to 80 hyperthyroidism and roughly 17 progressor patients) is reported in the paper. Once sampling was done, hyperthyroidism patients were given methimazole at a starting dose of 30 mg daily, whereas ophthalmopathy patients were given high-dose intravenous methylprednisolone. An independent validation cohort of about 19 hyperthyroidism patients and approximately 17 patients who later progressed to ophthalmopathy tested prospective prediction of ophthalmopathy. TCR V-J signatures able to tell the groups apart were searched for in a discovery cohort of more than 90 patients, of whom more than 40 had Graves' ophthalmopathy and about 60 had stable Graves' hyperthyroidism. In addition, the study compared T-cell repertoires in thyroid tissue and in blood from about 6 Graves' hyperthyroidism patients. The 75 to 100 discovery patients were randomly split 7:3 into training and test sets.

What the research found in general, with its limitations: Most expanded thyroid clonotypes (frequency above 0.001) were also found in blood, which suggests that blood repertoires may mirror thyroid immune responses. A 13 V-J signature model separated ophthalmopathy from stable hyperthyroidism, with approximately 86% sensitivity and 81% to 82% specificity in cross-validation and 80%/75% in testing. No statistical method was used to fix the sample size in advance, and group allocation was not hidden from the investigators. In validation, the model predicted progression to ophthalmopathy a median of approximately 6.6 months before onset, with roughly 68% sensitivity and just under 75% specificity.

CDR1 and CDR2 were assigned from the germline V gene as ENHRY and SYGVKD. Reading from cysteine to phenylalanine, the CDR3 counts 12 amino acids. This entry keeps only the CDR3 DNA: 36 bases, framed from base 1. V sheds 3 bases and J sheds 8 bases, leaving 9 bases between their ends. Graves' hyperthyroidism was defined as stable when no progression to ophthalmopathy occurred over 18 months of follow-up. Hyperthyroidism patients were newly diagnosed, had a disease duration of under 2 months, and were aged 18 to 65 years. Any patient with an uncontrolled infection, another autoimmune disease, pregnancy or lactation was excluded. Diagnoses were established on the basis of clinical symptoms, serum thyroxine and TRAb, thyroid ultrasound, and orbital computed tomography. PBMCs were isolated from roughly 10 ml of fresh peripheral blood by Ficoll-Paque density gradient centrifugation. Total RNA was extracted with Trizol reagent, and quality was checked on an Agilent 2100 Bioanalyzer.

Sample: blood. The chain couples TRBV10-3 to TRBJ2-3, with the D gene not clear enough to name. The receptor comes from a woman in her thirties or forties with Graves' hyperthyroidism. The DNA sequence is TGTGCCATCAGTGACGTCCATGGTACGCAGTATTTT. Protein translation: CAISDVHGTQYF.